This record looks at one T cell receptor beta chain sequence and its context. This sample stems from a study of blood T cell repertoires in COVID-19. Authors' processing steps: Reference gene primers were amplified, and this amplification served to estimate nucleated cell counts. Here immunoSEQ multiplex PCR was the method, and the copy in TCRdb shows in-frame clones only, minus some. The V and J calls and the clone size are those of that table, but D and trimming were determined from the DNA. The sample yields 400,000 to 500,000 clones, 70% to 90% seen once. CDR1 and CDR2 from the germline V gene are SGHTA and FQGNSA. V lost 3 bases, J lost 3 bases, and 4 bases stayed unmatched. This CDR3 comprises 14 residues.

The chain recombines TRBV7-2 with TRBJ1-1; 7 bases map to TRBD1. The TCR sequence derives from a woman in her thirties or forties who had recovered from COVID-19. Sample: PBMCs or T cells enriched from blood (not recorded which). The CDR3 here is CASSLDRTYTEAFF. CDR3 nucleotides: TGTGCCAGCAGCTTGGACAGGACTTACACTGAAGCTTTCTTT.